These T cell receptor beta chains were read from a single sample in a study of identical twins. Via MiXCR, TCRdb re-called the 5' RACE reads, giving one row per CDR3 protein. The table has roughly 700,000 distinct CDR3 sequences, 8% to 9% seen once. This sample also belongs to another study, concerning yellow fever vaccine responses in identical twins.

Sequenced: PBMCs. The receptor source for this set is a woman aged 18-29 years in good health. CDR3s include the opening cysteine and the closing phenylalanine or tryptophan. D genes are given only for firm matches. Clone size appears in some rows only: once, few, many, or a class for an expanded clone.

- | TRBJ2-2 | TRBD2 | TRBV6-1 | CASSKLAGASGELFF | TGTGCCAGCAGTAAACTAGCGGGGGCCTCCGGGGAGCTGTTTTTT
few | TRBJ2-5 | TRBD2 | TRBV3-1 | CASSQDGGAGETQYF | TGTGCCAGCAGCCAGGACGGGGGGGCCGGAGAGACCCAGTACTTC
few | TRBJ2-2 | - | TRBV10-3 | CATLGGGELFF | TGTGCCACCCTTGGCGGGGGGGAGCTGTTTTTT
many | TRBJ2-7 | - | TRBV6-5 | CASSYGRSSYEQYF | TGTGCCAGCAGTTACGGGCGGTCCTCCTACGAGCAGTACTTC
few | TRBJ2-7 | TRBD2 | TRBV20-1 | CSARDLRGSIYEQYF | TGCAGTGCTAGAGATTTACGCGGGAGTATCTACGAGCAGTACTTC
few | TRBJ1-4 | - | TRBV15 | CATSRSKDEKLFF | TGTGCCACCAGCAGGAGTAAGGATGAAAAACTGTTTTTT
few | TRBJ2-1 | - | TRBV20-1 | CSAREGPQQFF | TGCAGTGCTAGAGAGGGGCCCCAGCAGTTCTTC
- | TRBJ2-2 | - | TRBV20-1 | CSAPIMVRENTGELFF | TGCAGTGCGCCAATTATGGTGCGGGAGAACACCGGGGAGCTGTTTTTT
- | TRBJ2-1 | - | TRBV7-9 | CASSLGASVGGRNEQFF | TGTGCCAGCAGCTTAGGTGCGTCGGTCGGGGGTCGCAATGAGCAGTTCTTC
- | TRBJ2-7 | - | TRBV6-2/TRBV6-3 | CASSPEGGAVYEQYF | TGTGCCAGCAGCCCCGAAGGAGGAGCGGTCTACGAGCAGTACTTC
- | TRBJ2-4 | - | TRBV11-1 | CASSLVPIQGIPKNIQYF | TGTGCCAGCAGCTTAGTCCCAATACAGGGAATACCCAAAAACATTCAGTACTTC
few | TRBJ2-7 | - | TRBV5-1 | CASSLGMGEQYF | TGCGCCAGCAGCCTCGGGATGGGCGAGCAGTACTTC
few | TRBJ2-2 | TRBD2 | TRBV11-2 | CASTPLWGSGVLGGTGELFF | TGTGCCAGCACCCCCCTCTGGGGTAGCGGGGTATTAGGGGGAACCGGGGAGCTGTTTTTT
many | TRBJ1-1 | TRBD1 | TRBV29-1 | CSAGQGAHTEAFF | TGCAGCGCCGGACAGGGCGCCCACACTGAAGCTTTCTTT
- | TRBJ2-7 | TRBD1 | TRBV9 | CASSVDTGGSYEQYF | TGTGCCAGCAGCGTAGATACAGGGGGTTCCTACGAGCAGTACTTC
- | TRBJ1-6 | TRBD1 | TRBV12-3/TRBV12-4 | CASSSGGAVHNSPLHF | TGTGCCAGCAGTTCAGGGGGCGCTGTACATAATTCACCCCTCCACTTT
- | TRBJ2-6 | - | TRBV6-2/TRBV6-3 | CASTLASGANVLTF | TGTGCCAGCACCCTGGCCTCTGGGGCCAACGTCCTGACTTTC
- | TRBJ1-5 | - | TRBV7-2 | CASSLDPEGQPQHF | TGTGCCAGCAGCCTTGACCCGGAGGGGCAGCCCCAGCATTTT
many | TRBJ1-2 | - | TRBV2 | CASRLGNFLF | TGTGCCAGCAGATTGGGGAACTTCCTCTTC
many | TRBJ2-7 | - | TRBV29-1 | CSPLAGQWVEQYF | TGCAGCCCACTGGCGGGACAGTGGGTCGAGCAGTACTTC
- | TRBJ1-4 | - | TRBV6-1 | CATSKDWNEKLFF | TGTGCCACGTCGAAAGACTGGAATGAAAAACTGTTTTTT
few | TRBJ2-7 | - | TRBV12-3/TRBV12-4 | CASSAGVSGYEQYF | TGTGCCAGCAGTGCCGGCGTTTCAGGCTACGAGCAGTACTTC
- | TRBJ1-5 | - | TRBV6-1 | CASSTRGGSDQPQHF | TGTGCCAGCAGTACCCGGGGGGGCAGCGATCAGCCCCAGCATTTT
few | TRBJ2-7 | - | TRBV20-1 | CSARELRVSSYEQYF | TGCAGTGCAAGAGAGTTGCGGGTAAGCTCCTACGAGCAGTACTTC
many | TRBJ1-5 | - | TRBV4-3 | CASSQDRWADQPQHF | TGCGCCAGCAGCCAAGATAGGTGGGCGGATCAGCCCCAGCATTTT